This TCR beta chain was sequenced during a study of shared clonotypes between healthy human individuals. General study points: Estimated clonotype richness was generally higher in naive than memory subsets. With few donors, the genetic and exposure-history diversity represented was limited. Non-shared clonotypes showed lower generation probabilities than clonotypes common to all four donors.

Assay used: immunoSEQ multiplex PCR; TCRdb lists only in-frame clones, some missing. The table lists some 790,000 clones, just under 75% of them singletons. Concerning this clone itself: Its antigen remains unknown.

The CDR3 is made up of 13 amino acids. The rearrangement uses TRBV21-1 and TRBJ2-2; TRBD2 was called by the table and not checked on the DNA. TRBV21-1 is a recognized pseudogene. The clonotype comes from a woman in her thirties in good health. The specimen sequenced was memory CD4+ T cells sorted from blood. Subset defined: CD45RA-negative fraction. The CDR3 here is CASSRGLAGELFF. CDR3 DNA sequence: TGTGCCAGCAGCAGAGGACTAGCCGGGGAGCTGTTTTTT.